This is a list of T cell receptor beta chains from one sample in a study of T cells after yellow fever vaccination. MiXCR was run by TCRdb on the 5' RACE reads, yielding one entry per CDR3 protein. The sample yields more than 300,000 distinct CDR3 sequences, around 4.3% seen once. The material sequenced was PBMCs, taken 15 days after the yellow fever booster vaccination. The receptors were sampled from a man aged 18 to 29 who received the YFV17D yellow fever vaccine. Each CDR3 is given with its conserved first and last residue. A D gene is named only where the DNA matches it firmly. Clone size is shown for a subset of rows, as once, few, many or a class of expanded clone.

j_call: TRBJ1-1
clone_size: many
d_call: TRBD1
v_call: TRBV12-3/TRBV12-4
cdr3_length: 14
cdr3_nt: TGTGCCAGCAGTGACCGGGACAGGAACACTGAAGCTTTCTTT
cdr3_aa: CASSDRDRNTEAFF

j_call: TRBJ1-5
clone_size: many
d_call: .
v_call: TRBV5-1
cdr3_length: 15
cdr3_nt: TGCGCCAGCAGCTTGGCCGGGGGGAGCAATCAGCCCCAGCATTTT
cdr3_aa: CASSLAGGSNQPQHF

j_call: TRBJ2-6
clone_size: few
d_call: .
v_call: TRBV5-1
cdr3_length: 15
cdr3_nt: TGCGCCAGCAAATGGAACCTCGGGGGGGCCAACGTCCTGACTTTC
cdr3_aa: CASKWNLGGANVLTF

j_call: TRBJ2-1
clone_size: many
d_call: .
v_call: TRBV5-1
cdr3_length: 16
cdr3_nt: TGCGCCAGCAGCTTGGGGTGGGGAACCTCCTACAATGAGCAGTTCTTC
cdr3_aa: CASSLGWGTSYNEQFF

j_call: TRBJ2-1
clone_size: many
d_call: .
v_call: TRBV5-5
cdr3_length: 12
cdr3_nt: TGTGCCAGCAGCTTGGGGAGCTATGAGCAGTTCTTC
cdr3_aa: CASSLGSYEQFF

j_call: TRBJ2-7
clone_size: .
d_call: .
v_call: TRBV11-1
cdr3_length: 14
cdr3_nt: TGTGCCAGCAGCTTAGGTGGGATTTCCTACGAGCAGTACTTC
cdr3_aa: CASSLGGISYEQYF

j_call: TRBJ2-3
clone_size: many
d_call: TRBD2
v_call: TRBV9
cdr3_length: 15
cdr3_nt: TGTGCCAGCAGCGTTCTCAGCGGGGGGGCAGATACGCAGTATTTT
cdr3_aa: CASSVLSGGADTQYF

j_call: TRBJ2-5
clone_size: .
d_call: .
v_call: TRBV20-1
cdr3_length: 14
cdr3_nt: TGCAGTGCTAGCCGAGGGGGAGTTTTCGAGACCCAGTACTTC
cdr3_aa: CSASRGGVFETQYF

j_call: TRBJ2-6
clone_size: few
d_call: .
v_call: TRBV27
cdr3_length: 18
cdr3_nt: TGTGCCAGCAGTTCCACACGTCAGGGGTCCTCTGGGGCCAACGTCCTGACTTTC
cdr3_aa: CASSSTRQGSSGANVLTF

j_call: TRBJ2-2
clone_size: .
d_call: TRBD1
v_call: TRBV7-6
cdr3_length: 16
cdr3_nt: TGTGCCAGCAGCCCGCGGACAGGGGGCTATACCGGGGAGCTGTTTTTT
cdr3_aa: CASSPRTGGYTGELFF

j_call: TRBJ1-3
clone_size: many
d_call: TRBD1
v_call: TRBV7-2
cdr3_length: 17
cdr3_nt: TGTGCCAGCAGCTTGACAGGGCTCGTTTTGGGGGGAAACACCATATATTTT
cdr3_aa: CASSLTGLVLGGNTIYF

j_call: TRBJ1-2
clone_size: few
d_call: TRBD1
v_call: TRBV7-2
cdr3_length: 14
cdr3_nt: TGTGCCAGCAGCCAGGACAGGGGGCACCGTGGCTACACCTTC
cdr3_aa: CASSQDRGHRGYTF

j_call: TRBJ2-3
clone_size: many
d_call: .
v_call: TRBV4-3
cdr3_length: 13
cdr3_nt: TGCGCCAGCAGCCAAGAGGGACTGGATACGCAGTATTTT
cdr3_aa: CASSQEGLDTQYF

j_call: TRBJ1-4
clone_size: many
d_call: .
v_call: TRBV7-6
cdr3_length: 13
cdr3_nt: TGTGCCAGCAGCTTGGGGCTTGGTGAAAAACTGTTTTTT
cdr3_aa: CASSLGLGEKLFF

j_call: TRBJ2-2
clone_size: few
d_call: TRBD2
v_call: TRBV3-1
cdr3_length: 16
cdr3_nt: TGTGCCAGCAGCCAAGGACTAGCGGGGAACACCGGGGAGCTGTTTTTT
cdr3_aa: CASSQGLAGNTGELFF

j_call: TRBJ2-7
clone_size: .
d_call: TRBD1
v_call: TRBV20-1
cdr3_length: 14
cdr3_nt: TGCAGTGCCTTCACAGGGGGCCCCTCCTACGAGCAGTACTTC
cdr3_aa: CSAFTGGPSYEQYF

j_call: TRBJ2-6
clone_size: many
d_call: .
v_call: TRBV12-3/TRBV12-4
cdr3_length: 16
cdr3_nt: TGTGCCAGCAGTTTGGGTCGAGCGGCTGGGGCCAACGTCCTGACTTTC
cdr3_aa: CASSLGRAAGANVLTF

j_call: TRBJ2-5
clone_size: .
d_call: .
v_call: TRBV2
cdr3_length: 13
cdr3_nt: TGTGCCAGCACCGGGGACTCCCCGCAGACCCAGTACTTC
cdr3_aa: CASTGDSPQTQYF

j_call: TRBJ1-6
clone_size: many
d_call: TRBD1
v_call: TRBV7-9
cdr3_length: 11
cdr3_nt: TGTGCCAGCAGCTTACAGGGGGCCCTCCACTTT
cdr3_aa: CASSLQGALHF

j_call: TRBJ1-5
clone_size: few
d_call: .
v_call: TRBV4-1
cdr3_length: 13
cdr3_nt: TGCGCCAGCAGCCGCGACCACAATCAGCCCCAGCATTTT
cdr3_aa: CASSRDHNQPQHF

j_call: TRBJ2-4
clone_size: many
d_call: .
v_call: TRBV5-1
cdr3_length: 11
cdr3_nt: TGCGCCAGCAGCTTTGGTTCCATTCAGTACTTC
cdr3_aa: CASSFGSIQYF

j_call: TRBJ1-2
clone_size: many
d_call: .
v_call: TRBV6-6
cdr3_length: 17
cdr3_nt: TGTGCCAGCAGTTCCCACCGGGACCTCAGAAGGGACTATGGCTACACCTTC
cdr3_aa: CASSSHRDLRRDYGYTF

j_call: TRBJ1-6
clone_size: many
d_call: TRBD1
v_call: TRBV20-1
cdr3_length: 13
cdr3_nt: TGCAGTGCTAGAGGCAGGGGGTATTCACCCCTCCACTTT
cdr3_aa: CSARGRGYSPLHF

j_call: TRBJ1-1
clone_size: many
d_call: .
v_call: TRBV20-1
cdr3_length: 12
cdr3_nt: TGCAGTGCTAGAGATTTGGGACCGGGAGCTTTCTTT
cdr3_aa: CSARDLGPGAFF

j_call: TRBJ2-2
clone_size: .
d_call: .
v_call: TRBV12-3/TRBV12-4
cdr3_length: 17
cdr3_nt: TGTGCCAGCACTGGAACCGGGGACCCCTTGTACACCGGGGAGCTGTTTTTT
cdr3_aa: CASTGTGDPLYTGELFF

j_call: TRBJ1-4
clone_size: many
d_call: .
v_call: TRBV6-5
cdr3_length: 14
cdr3_nt: TGTGCCAGCAGTTACGGGCAACTTAATGAAAAACTGTTTTTT
cdr3_aa: CASSYGQLNEKLFF

j_call: TRBJ2-1
clone_size: .
d_call: TRBD1
v_call: TRBV7-7
cdr3_length: 20
cdr3_nt: TGTGCTAGCAGCCCTGCGGAGGGACAGGGGGCATCGGGGACTTACAATGAGCAGTTCTTC
cdr3_aa: CASSPAEGQGASGTYNEQFF

j_call: TRBJ2-3
clone_size: .
d_call: .
v_call: TRBV4-3
cdr3_length: 13
cdr3_nt: TGCGCCAGCAGCCAAAAGCCCCAAGATACGCAGTATTTT
cdr3_aa: CASSQKPQDTQYF

j_call: TRBJ1-4
clone_size: many
d_call: .
v_call: TRBV3-1
cdr3_length: 16
cdr3_nt: TGTGCCAGCAGCCAAGATGCGGGGGCGAGAGGTGAAAAACTGTTTTTT
cdr3_aa: CASSQDAGARGEKLFF

j_call: TRBJ2-1
clone_size: many
d_call: TRBD2
v_call: TRBV7-6
cdr3_length: 18
cdr3_nt: TGTGCCAGCAGCCCTCAGACTAGCGGGGACCTCTCCTACAATGAGCAGTTCTTC
cdr3_aa: CASSPQTSGDLSYNEQFF

j_call: TRBJ1-1
clone_size: .
d_call: TRBD1
v_call: TRBV5-1
cdr3_length: 16
cdr3_nt: TGCGCCAGCAGCTTCCGACAGGGGAAGGTCGAAACTGAAGCTTTCTTT
cdr3_aa: CASSFRQGKVETEAFF

j_call: TRBJ2-5
clone_size: many
d_call: TRBD1
v_call: TRBV28
cdr3_length: 14
cdr3_nt: TGTGCCAGCAGTTTCGGGACAGGGGTTGAGACCCAGTACTTC
cdr3_aa: CASSFGTGVETQYF

j_call: TRBJ1-2
clone_size: .
d_call: .
v_call: TRBV7-2
cdr3_length: 13
cdr3_nt: TGTGCCAGCAGCTTAGTAGGGGAATATGGCTACACCTTC
cdr3_aa: CASSLVGEYGYTF

j_call: TRBJ2-2
clone_size: many
d_call: .
v_call: TRBV5-4
cdr3_length: 14
cdr3_nt: TGTGCCAGCAACCCGGCCCCGAACACCGGGGAGCTGTTTTTT
cdr3_aa: CASNPAPNTGELFF

j_call: TRBJ2-1
clone_size: few
d_call: .
v_call: TRBV5-1
cdr3_length: 19
cdr3_nt: TGCGCCAGCAGCCCAACGCCCGGGGGTGGGGCTAGCTCCTACAATGAGCAGTTCTTC
cdr3_aa: CASSPTPGGGASSYNEQFF

j_call: TRBJ1-2
clone_size: .
d_call: TRBD1
v_call: TRBV7-2
cdr3_length: 14
cdr3_nt: TGTGCCAGCAGCGGCGGACAGGGGATATATGGCTACACCTTC
cdr3_aa: CASSGGQGIYGYTF

j_call: TRBJ2-3
clone_size: few
d_call: .
v_call: TRBV15
cdr3_length: 17
cdr3_nt: TGTGCCACCAGCAGAGAAAAACCAGGGGCCAGCACAGATACGCAGTATTTT
cdr3_aa: CATSREKPGASTDTQYF

j_call: TRBJ1-2
clone_size: .
d_call: .
v_call: TRBV6-5
cdr3_length: 12
cdr3_nt: TGTGCCAGCAGCCAAAGTCGGTATGGCTACACCTTC
cdr3_aa: CASSQSRYGYTF

j_call: TRBJ2-3
clone_size: many
d_call: .
v_call: TRBV6-6
cdr3_length: 16
cdr3_nt: TGTGCCAGCACCGACGCACGTGGGGGAAGCACAGATACGCAGTATTTT
cdr3_aa: CASTDARGGSTDTQYF